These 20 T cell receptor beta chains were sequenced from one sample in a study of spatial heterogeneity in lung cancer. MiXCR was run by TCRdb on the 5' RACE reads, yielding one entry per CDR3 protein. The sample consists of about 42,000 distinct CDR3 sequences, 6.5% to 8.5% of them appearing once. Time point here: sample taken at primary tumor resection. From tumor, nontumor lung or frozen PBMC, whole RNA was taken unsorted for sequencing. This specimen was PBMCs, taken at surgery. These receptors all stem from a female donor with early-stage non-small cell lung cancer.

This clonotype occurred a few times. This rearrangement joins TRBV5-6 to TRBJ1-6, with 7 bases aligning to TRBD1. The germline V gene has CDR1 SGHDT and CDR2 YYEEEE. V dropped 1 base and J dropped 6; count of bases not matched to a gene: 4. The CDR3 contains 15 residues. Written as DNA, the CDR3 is TGTGCCAGCAGCTTGTGGGGGACAGCTAATTCACCCCTCCACTTT. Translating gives CASSLWGTANSPLHF.

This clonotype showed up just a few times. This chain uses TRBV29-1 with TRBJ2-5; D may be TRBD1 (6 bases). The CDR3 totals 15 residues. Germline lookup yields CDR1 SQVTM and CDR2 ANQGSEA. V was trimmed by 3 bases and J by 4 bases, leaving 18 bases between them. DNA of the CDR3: TGCAGCGTTGAGGGACCCGAGGGGGAAAGAGAGACCCAGTACTTC. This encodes CSVEGPEGERETQYF.

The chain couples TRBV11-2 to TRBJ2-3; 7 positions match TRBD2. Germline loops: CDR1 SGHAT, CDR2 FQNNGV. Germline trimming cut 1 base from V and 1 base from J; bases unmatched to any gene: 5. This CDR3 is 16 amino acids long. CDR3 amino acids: CASSLVPSGRTDTQYF. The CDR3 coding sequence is TGTGCCAGCAGCTTAGTGCCTAGCGGACGCACAGATACGCAGTATTTT.

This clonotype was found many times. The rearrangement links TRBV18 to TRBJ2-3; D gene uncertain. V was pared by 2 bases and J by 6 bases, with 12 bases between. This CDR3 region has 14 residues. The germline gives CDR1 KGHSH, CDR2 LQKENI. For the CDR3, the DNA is TGTGCCAGCTCACCAGAGGACGGTCAGGATACGCAGTATTTT. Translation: CASSPEDGQDTQYF.

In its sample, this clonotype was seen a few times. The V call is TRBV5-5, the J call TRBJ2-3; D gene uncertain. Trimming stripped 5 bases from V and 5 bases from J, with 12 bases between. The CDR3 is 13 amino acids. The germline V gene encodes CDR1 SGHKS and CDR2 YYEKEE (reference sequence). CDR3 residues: CASSPHPKDTQYF. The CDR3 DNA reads TGTGCCAGCAGTCCCCATCCGAAAGATACGCAGTATTTT.

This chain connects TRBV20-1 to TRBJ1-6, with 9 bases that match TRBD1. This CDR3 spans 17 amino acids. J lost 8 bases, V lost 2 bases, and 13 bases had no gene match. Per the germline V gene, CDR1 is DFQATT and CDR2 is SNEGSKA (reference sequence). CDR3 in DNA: TGCAGTGCTAGACCTCAGCCGGGACAGGGTGTTTATTCACCCCTCCACTTT. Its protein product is CSARPQPGQGVYSPLHF.

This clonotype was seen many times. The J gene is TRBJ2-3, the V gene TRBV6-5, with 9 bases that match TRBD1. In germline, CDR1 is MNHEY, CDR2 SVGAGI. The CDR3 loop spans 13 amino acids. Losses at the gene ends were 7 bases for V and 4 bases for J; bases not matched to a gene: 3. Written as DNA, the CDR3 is TGTGCCAGCATAGGGACAGGGCCAGATACGCAGTATTTT. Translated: CASIGTGPDTQYF.

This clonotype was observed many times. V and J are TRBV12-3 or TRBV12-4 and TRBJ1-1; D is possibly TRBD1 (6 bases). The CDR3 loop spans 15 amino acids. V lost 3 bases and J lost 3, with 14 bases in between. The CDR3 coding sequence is TGTGCCAGCAGTTTGTGGGACAAGGGGGACACTGAAGCTTTCTTT. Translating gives CASSLWDKGDTEAFF.

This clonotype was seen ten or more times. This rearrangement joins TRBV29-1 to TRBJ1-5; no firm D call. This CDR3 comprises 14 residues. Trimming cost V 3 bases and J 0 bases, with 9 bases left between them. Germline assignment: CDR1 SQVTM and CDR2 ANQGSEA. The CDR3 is CSVERQNSNQPQHF. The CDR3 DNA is TGCAGCGTTGAGAGGCAAAATAGCAATCAGCCCCAGCATTTT.

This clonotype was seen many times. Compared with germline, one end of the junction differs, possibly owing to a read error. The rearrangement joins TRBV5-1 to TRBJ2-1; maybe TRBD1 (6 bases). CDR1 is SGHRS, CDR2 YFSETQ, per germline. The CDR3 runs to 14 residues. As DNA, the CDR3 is TGCGCCAGCAGCGGACAGCGCTCCAACAATGAGCAGTTCTTC. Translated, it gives CASSGQRSNNEQFF.

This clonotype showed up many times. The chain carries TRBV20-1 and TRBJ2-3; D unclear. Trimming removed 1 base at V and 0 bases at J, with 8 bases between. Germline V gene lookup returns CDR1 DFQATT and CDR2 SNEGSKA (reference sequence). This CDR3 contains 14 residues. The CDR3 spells CSARGLTSTDTQYF. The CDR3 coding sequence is TGCAGTGCTAGAGGACTGACTAGCACAGATACGCAGTATTTT.

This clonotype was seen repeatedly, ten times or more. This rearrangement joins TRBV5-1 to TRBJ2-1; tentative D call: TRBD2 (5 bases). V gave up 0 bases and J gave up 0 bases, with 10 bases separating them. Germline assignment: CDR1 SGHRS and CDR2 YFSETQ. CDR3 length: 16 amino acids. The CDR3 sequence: CASSLGAGSSYNEQFF. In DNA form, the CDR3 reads TGCGCCAGCAGCTTGGGGGCGGGTAGCTCCTACAATGAGCAGTTCTTC.

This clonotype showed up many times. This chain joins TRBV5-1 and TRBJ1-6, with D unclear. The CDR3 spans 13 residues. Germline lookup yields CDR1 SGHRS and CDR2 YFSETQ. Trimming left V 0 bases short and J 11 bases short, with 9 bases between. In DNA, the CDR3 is TGCGCCAGCAGCTTGGCCAACGACCCACCCCTCCACTTT. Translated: CASSLANDPPLHF.

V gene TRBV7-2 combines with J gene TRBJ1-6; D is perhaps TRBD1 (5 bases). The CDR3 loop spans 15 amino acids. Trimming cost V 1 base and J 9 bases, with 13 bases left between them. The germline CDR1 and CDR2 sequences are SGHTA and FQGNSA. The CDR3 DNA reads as TGTGCCAGCAGCTTAGAGGCAGGGAGGACTTCACCCCTCCACTTT. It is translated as CASSLEAGRTSPLHF.

The CDR3 loop reads CASSIQETQYF. CDR3 bases: TGCGCCAGCAGCATTCAAGAGACCCAGTACTTC. The V call is TRBV10-2, the J call TRBJ2-5; D not certain. V gave up 6 bases and J gave up 2 bases, with 4 bases separating them. CDR1 WSHSY and CDR2 SAAADI come from the germline V gene. The CDR3 consists of 11 residues.

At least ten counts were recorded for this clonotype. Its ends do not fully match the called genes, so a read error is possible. The CDR3 is CASSLEMNTEAFF. The CDR3 region has the DNA TGTGCTAGCAGCTTAGAGATGAACACTGAAGCTTTCTTT. The chain couples TRBV7-7 to TRBJ1-1; D is unclear. Germline V gene lookup returns CDR1 SSHAT and CDR2 FNYEAQ (reference sequence). CDR3 length: 13 residues.

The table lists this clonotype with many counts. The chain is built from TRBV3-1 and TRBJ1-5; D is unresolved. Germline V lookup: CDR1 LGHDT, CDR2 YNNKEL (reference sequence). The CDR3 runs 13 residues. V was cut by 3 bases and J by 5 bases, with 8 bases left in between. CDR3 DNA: TGTGCCAGCAGCCACATCAGCGATCAGCCCCAGCATTTT. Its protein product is CASSHISDQPQHF.

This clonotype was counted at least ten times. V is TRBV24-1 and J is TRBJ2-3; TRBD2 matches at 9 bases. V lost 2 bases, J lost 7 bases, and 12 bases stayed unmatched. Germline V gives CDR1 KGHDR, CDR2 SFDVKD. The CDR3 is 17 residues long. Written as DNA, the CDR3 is TGTGCCACCAGTGATTCAGACTCCGCGGGGGGGACGAATACGCAGTATTTT. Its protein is CATSDSDSAGGTNTQYF.

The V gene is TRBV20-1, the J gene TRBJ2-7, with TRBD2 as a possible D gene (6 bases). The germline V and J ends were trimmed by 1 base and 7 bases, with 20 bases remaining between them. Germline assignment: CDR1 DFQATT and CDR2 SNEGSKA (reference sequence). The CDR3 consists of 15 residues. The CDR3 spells CSARVGGYSNGEQYF. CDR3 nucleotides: TGCAGTGCTAGAGTTGGGGGGTACTCGAACGGGGAGCAGTACTTC.

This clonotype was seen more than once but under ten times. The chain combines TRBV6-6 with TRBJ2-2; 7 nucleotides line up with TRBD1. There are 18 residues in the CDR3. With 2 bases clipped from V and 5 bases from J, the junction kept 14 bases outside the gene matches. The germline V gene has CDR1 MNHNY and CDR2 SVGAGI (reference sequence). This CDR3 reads CASSYPMTGPLPTGELFF. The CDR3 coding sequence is TGTGCCAGCAGTTACCCGATGACAGGGCCCCTGCCAACCGGGGAGCTGTTTTTT.